The clone carrying this T cell receptor beta chain showed up just once. Its antigen is unidentified. These data are taken from a study of T cell responses to AZD1222 COVID-19 vaccine. Here immunoSEQ multiplex PCR was the method, and the copy in TCRdb shows in-frame clones only, minus some. Among over 50,000 clones listed, 89% were seen once. The germline CDR1 and CDR2 sequences are LNHDA and SQIVND (reference sequence). V lost 6 bases, J lost 6 bases, and 7 bases stayed unmatched. The CDR3 has 14 amino acids. Study findings and constraints: Repertoires were obtained solely post-peak T cell response.

Sequenced material: peripheral blood, taken 28 days after the second AZD1222 dose. This chain uses TRBV19 with TRBJ2-1; 8 bases align to TRBD2. This TCR derives from an adult who received the AZD1222 COVID-19 vaccine. CDR3 DNA: TGTGCCAGTAGCGGGACTAGGCAGATCAATGAGCAGTTCTTC. It translates to CASSGTRQINEQFF.